This record covers a single T cell receptor beta chain. The clone's antigen remains unknown. The input lacks base qualities; no much larger clone sits a single base away. The data were obtained in a study of blood T cell repertoires in COVID-19 (TCRdb year 2020). With regard to the full study: Samples from collaborators originated in the United States, Italy and Spain and spanned both the acute and convalescent phases of COVID-19. Subjects who had been exposed to COVID-19, were actively infected with it, or had recovered from it provided the deeply sampled blood TCRbeta repertoires that made up the dataset. The repertoires were released in a freely available public database meant as a resource for research on the immune response to SARS-CoV-2. A de-identified subject ID, COVID-19 status, age in years and sex were almost always included in the sample metadata. Samples were obtained from the ongoing ImmuneRACE study (first 160 participants) and from approximately 1,200 subjects provided by 6 global collaborators. Where available, HLA class I and class II types were taken from metadata supplied by the sample provider and were not determined by assay-based typing. The prospective study material was composed of cDNA or gDNA derived from T cells, B-cell-depleted T cells, or PBMCs.

The collaborating institutions used their own protocols to collect whole blood in K2EDTA tubes. For TCRbeta analysis, collaborator samples were shipped as frozen whole blood, as isolated PBMCs, or as DNA extracted from either sample type. V is cut by 11 bases and J by 8 bases, and the space between the germline ends is 24 bases. CDR1 and CDR2 are drawn from the germline V gene (reference sequence): LNHDA, SQIVND. Including cysteine and phenylalanine, the CDR3 has 15 amino acids. Kept here is only the CDR3 DNA, which spans 45 bases and is read in frame from base 1. TCRbeta CDR3 regions were amplified from genomic DNA using the immunoSEQ Assay, a bias-controlled multiplex PCR. Under the source paper's analysis protocol: Within the assay, amplification of reference gene primers was used to estimate how many nucleated cells each sample contained. To quantify the absolute abundance of each unique TCRbeta CDR3 rearrangement, sequence reads were collapsed and filtered. Productive Simpson clonality was computed per sample as the square root of Simpson's diversity index over productive rearrangements. The table was pulled from immuneACCESS by TCRdb, which kept in-frame rearrangements only. Such tables lose some clones; where checked, under half of the loss comes from unresolved V genes, and the rest has no known cause. V and J calls and clone size are those listed in that table; D and trimming were worked out from the DNA. This sample comprises roughly 140,000 clones, about 86% of them detected only once. The ten largest clones capture about 3.5% of the sample.

Overall study outcomes, separate from this receptor: Clinical and demographic metadata were provided uncurated, with the amount varying by source and participant.

The chain couples TRBV19 to TRBJ1-4; the D gene is perhaps TRBD1, from 6 matching bases. The TCR sequence derives from a man between 65 and 85 years old with acute or convalescent COVID-19. Sequenced: peripheral blood. The CDR3: CASSWRGAEGEKLFF. The DNA sequence follows: TGTGCCTCAAGTTGGCGGGGGGCGGAAGGAGAAAAACTGTTTTTT.